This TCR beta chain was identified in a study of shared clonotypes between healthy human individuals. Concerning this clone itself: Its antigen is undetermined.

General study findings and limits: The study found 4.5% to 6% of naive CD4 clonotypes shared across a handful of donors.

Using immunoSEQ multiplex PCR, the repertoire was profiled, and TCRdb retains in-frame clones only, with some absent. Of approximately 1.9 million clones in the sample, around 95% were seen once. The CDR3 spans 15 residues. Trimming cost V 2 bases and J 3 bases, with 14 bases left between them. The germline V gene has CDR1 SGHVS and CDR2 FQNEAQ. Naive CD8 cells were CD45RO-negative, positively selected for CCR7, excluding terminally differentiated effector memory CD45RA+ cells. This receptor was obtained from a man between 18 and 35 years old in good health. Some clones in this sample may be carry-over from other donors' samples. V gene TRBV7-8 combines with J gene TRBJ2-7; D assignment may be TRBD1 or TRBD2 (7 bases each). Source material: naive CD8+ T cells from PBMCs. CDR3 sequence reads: CASSLRAGGVYEQYF. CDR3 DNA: TGTGCCAGCAGCTTACGGGCAGGGGGGGTCTACGAGCAGTACTTC.